This TCR beta chain was found in a study of shared clonotypes between healthy human individuals. This table comes from immunoSEQ multiplex PCR, and its TCRdb copy is limited to in-frame clones, with some not included. The table lists 950,000 to 1,100,000 clones, around 76% of them singletons, with roughly 1.4% in the top ten. General study results and limits: As a rule, naive subsets had a larger estimated richness than memory subsets.

Note on this clone: Its target is unknown.

The CDR3 totals 13 residues. The germline CDR1 and CDR2 sequences are GTSNPN and SVGIG (reference sequence). V lost 3 bases and J lost 1, with 9 bases in between. A split of CD4+ cells into CD45RA+ naive and CD45RA-negative memory subsets was performed. The sequencing input was memory CD4+ T cells sorted from blood. Described subset: CD45RA-negative fraction. V usage is TRBV30 and J usage is TRBJ2-5; D possibly corresponds to TRBD2 (5 bases). This TCR was sampled from a man younger than 35 in good health. The CDR3 sequence is CAWSRGLQETQYF. CDR3 DNA sequence: TGTGCCTGGAGCCGCGGGCTCCAAGAGACCCAGTACTTC.